What follows is one T cell receptor (beta chain) and its context. What it binds is not known. Germline and junction disagree at one end, which may indicate a read error. Three rounds of nested PCR, following a modified ARM-PCR protocol, produced the TCRbeta library. TCRdb recomputed calls from the multiplex PCR reads with MiXCR, one row per CDR3 protein. The sample lists 60,000 to 85,000 distinct CDR3 sequences; 76% were seen once. The sample originates from a study of tumor and adjacent non-tumor tissue in lung cancer. The overall study: The cohort had about a dozen adenocarcinoma, a couple of squamous cell and 1 small cell patients.

No cell sorting was done before RNA was extracted from the tissue. More than 3 cm separated this lung sample from the edge of the tumor. General observations from the study: Normal lung showed higher cumulative top 100 clone frequency than tumor. TCR diversity was significantly greater in tumor than normal lung tissue.

Germline values: CDR1 MDHEN, CDR2 SYDVKM. This CDR3 spans 14 amino acids. The material sequenced was distant non-tumor lung tissue. The V call is TRBV28, the J call TRBJ1-2; TRBD1 matches at 8 bases. The TCR was taken from a man aged 65 to 79 with non-small cell lung cancer. The CDR3, as DNA: TGTGCCAGCACTACAGGGGGTGATAACTATGCCTACACCTTC. It yields the protein CASTTGGDNYAYTF.